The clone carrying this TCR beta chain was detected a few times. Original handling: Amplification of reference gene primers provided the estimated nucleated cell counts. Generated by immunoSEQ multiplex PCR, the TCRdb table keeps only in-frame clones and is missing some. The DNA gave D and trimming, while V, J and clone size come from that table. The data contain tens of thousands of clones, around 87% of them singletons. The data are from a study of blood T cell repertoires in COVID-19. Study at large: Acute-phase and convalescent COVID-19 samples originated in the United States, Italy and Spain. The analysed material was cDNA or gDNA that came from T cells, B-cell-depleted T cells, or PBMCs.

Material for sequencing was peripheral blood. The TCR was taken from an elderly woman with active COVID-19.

The chain's CDR3 is CASSAGFSNEKLFF. DNA for the CDR3: TGTGCCAGCTCAGCAGGGTTCTCTAATGAAAAACTGTTTTTT. This chain connects TRBV18 to TRBJ1-4, with D tentatively TRBD1 (5 bases). Per germline, CDR1 KGHSH and CDR2 LQKENI. The CDR3 has 14 amino acids. V dropped 5 bases and J dropped 3 bases, with 10 bases sitting between them.